These T cell receptor beta chains were read from a single sample in a study of T-cell memory formation after mild COVID-19. TCRdb re-derived calls from the 5' RACE reads in MiXCR, one entry per CDR3 protein. The table has 30,000 to 35,000 distinct CDR3 sequences, just under 8% seen once. What was sequenced was PBMCs or a T cell subset sorted from them (not recorded which). Receptor source: a man between 18 and 29 years old who had mild COVID-19 (a few samples of this study predate the infection). Cell type and time point are not known. CDR3s include the opening cysteine and the closing phenylalanine or tryptophan. A D gene is named only where the DNA matches it firmly. Size is omitted from some rows. Given values are once, few, many or a class for expanded clones.

cdr3_nt cdr3_aa d_call j_call v_call clone_size
TGCAGCGTTGCCGGACTAGCGGGAGTCTCTATCGGGGAGACCCAGTACTTC CSVAGLAGVSIGETQYF TRBD2 TRBJ2-5 TRBV29-1 -
TGTGCCAGCAGCCCCCCTTGGGGCTCGAATAACTATGGCTACACCTTC CASSPPWGSNNYGYTF - TRBJ1-2 TRBV7-2 -
TGTGCCAGCGGGACAGCTGGGGCCAACGTCCTGACTTTC CASGTAGANVLTF TRBD1 TRBJ2-6 TRBV6-2/TRBV6-3 many
TGCAGTGTTTTTACTTTAAGGGAGGGTAGTAGCACAGATACGCAGTATTTT CSVFTLREGSSTDTQYF TRBD2 TRBJ2-3 TRBV20-1 few
TGTGCCAGCTCACCGCTGACAGCAAGGGGAACTGGAAACACCATATATTTT CASSPLTARGTGNTIYF - TRBJ1-3 TRBV18 -
TGTGCCAGCAGCTTATCAGCCCCCCTCTATGGCTACACCTTC CASSLSAPLYGYTF - TRBJ1-2 TRBV7-2 -
TGTGCCAGCAGCTCCTCGGCCAGGGTAGATACGCAGTATTTT CASSSSARVDTQYF - TRBJ2-3 TRBV5-4 few
TGTGCCAGCTCACCAGCTAGCGGGAGCACAGATACGCAGTATTTT CASSPASGSTDTQYF TRBD2 TRBJ2-3 TRBV18 many
TGCGCCAGCAGCCAAGGTGCTTCGGAGACCCAGTACTTC CASSQGASETQYF - TRBJ2-5 TRBV4-3 few
TGTGCCAGCAGCCCAGACAGGAGGGCCGGGGAGCTGTTTTTT CASSPDRRAGELFF - TRBJ2-2 TRBV7-3 few
TGTGCCAGCAGCACCGGGTGGACCGGGGAGCTGTTTTTT CASSTGWTGELFF - TRBJ2-2 TRBV7-3 many
TGTGCCAGCACTTCTTCTGGAAACACCATATATTTT CASTSSGNTIYF - TRBJ1-3 TRBV25-1 many
TGTGCCAGCAGACATTACTCCAGATATGGAAACACCATATATTTT CASRHYSRYGNTIYF - TRBJ1-3 TRBV28 many
TGTGCCAGCAGTTACCCAGAGACCCAGTACTTC CASSYPETQYF - TRBJ2-5 TRBV6-2/TRBV6-3 many
TGTGCTAGTGACGGAGCTGGGGCCAACGTCCTGACTTTC CASDGAGANVLTF - TRBJ2-6 TRBV12-5 many
TGTGCCAGCAGATGGGACAGGTGGGGCAATCAGCCCCAGCATTTT CASRWDRWGNQPQHF TRBD1 TRBJ1-5 TRBV2 few
TGTGCCAGTGGGCCGAGCTCTGGGGCCAACGTCCTGACTTTC CASGPSSGANVLTF - TRBJ2-6 TRBV19 few
TGTGCCAGCAGTGGACTAGCGGCCTGGGGAGAGCAGTTCTTC CASSGLAAWGEQFF TRBD2 TRBJ2-1 TRBV12-3/TRBV12-4 -
TGTGCCAGCAGCACCAGACAGGGGGCAACTAATGAAAAACTGTTTTTT CASSTRQGATNEKLFF TRBD1 TRBJ1-4 TRBV11-2 many
TGCGCCAGCAGCTTGGCTAGCGGGGGGGCCATTGAGCAGTTCTTC CASSLASGGAIEQFF TRBD2 TRBJ2-1 TRBV5-1 -
TGTGCCAGCAGCCAGGGAATTAGCGGGGGGCAACAAGAGACCCAGTACTTC CASSQGISGGQQETQYF TRBD2 TRBJ2-5 TRBV6-2/TRBV6-3 -
TGTGCCACCAGCAGAGATCCGGACAACCCTGGAAACACCATATATTTT CATSRDPDNPGNTIYF - TRBJ1-3 TRBV15 many
TGCAGTGGGGGAGGGTGGGTGACAGGGGCCATCTACGAGCAGTACTTC CSGGGWVTGAIYEQYF - TRBJ2-7 TRBV20-1 many
TGTGCCAGCAGCCCGGAGGGGACAGGGGCCTACGAGCAGTACTTC CASSPEGTGAYEQYF TRBD1 TRBJ2-7 TRBV7-2 -
TGTGCCAGCCGGGACAGGGAAGCCTACGAGCAGTACTTC CASRDREAYEQYF TRBD1 TRBJ2-7 TRBV19 many
TGTGCCAGCAGTGCCGGGAGCAATCAGCCCCAGCATTTT CASSAGSNQPQHF - TRBJ1-5 TRBV6-4 many
TGTGCCAGCAGTGTTTTTGGGGGGGGGCCCTACAATGAGCAGTTCTTC CASSVFGGGPYNEQFF - TRBJ2-1 TRBV2 -
TGTGCCAGCACCGAACTAGCGGGGGGGCCGGATACGCAGTATTTT CASTELAGGPDTQYF TRBD2 TRBJ2-3 TRBV6-1 few
TGCGCCAGCAGCGGGACAGCGCAAGAGACCCAGTACTTC CASSGTAQETQYF TRBD1 TRBJ2-5 TRBV5-1 many
TGTGCCAGCAGCTCTATGACAGGACTAGCCAAAAACATTCAGTACTTC CASSSMTGLAKNIQYF - TRBJ2-4 TRBV9 many
TGCGCCAGCAGCGGGACCGACAGTTTGAACACCGGGGAGCTGTTTTTT CASSGTDSLNTGELFF - TRBJ2-2 TRBV5-1 few
TGTGCCTGGAGCACAACGTTGGCTCCCGGGGAGCTGTTTTTT CAWSTTLAPGELFF - TRBJ2-2 TRBV30 few
TGCGCCAGCAGCTTCCGGGACACTGAAGCTTTCTTT CASSFRDTEAFF - TRBJ1-1 TRBV5-1 many
TGCGCCAGCAATCCCAGGGACAGGGGCCCCGGGGAGCTGTTTTTT CASNPRDRGPGELFF TRBD1 TRBJ2-2 TRBV4-1 many
TGTGCCAGCAGCCCAACTAGTGGTGAGACCCAGTACTTC CASSPTSGETQYF - TRBJ2-5 TRBV7-8 medium-sized
TGTGCCACCAGCGGGACTACCTACAATGAGCAGTTCTTC CATSGTTYNEQFF TRBD2 TRBJ2-1 TRBV15 many
TGTGCCAGCAGCCTCTCCGGGACTAGCGGTGTGCAGTACTTC CASSLSGTSGVQYF TRBD2 TRBJ2-7 TRBV7-8 many
TGTGCCAGCAGCCTAGGCAGGGGCGATTGGAACAATGAGCAGTTCTTC CASSLGRGDWNNEQFF - TRBJ2-1 TRBV7-6 -
TGCGCCAGCAGCTTTACCCTTAGTGGGTCACCCCTCCACTTT CASSFTLSGSPLHF - TRBJ1-6 TRBV5-1 many
TGTGCCAGCAGTGAAACTAGCGGGGGGGCAGATACGCAGTATTTT CASSETSGGADTQYF TRBD2 TRBJ2-3 TRBV6-4 medium-sized
TGTGCCAGCCGGAGGGGTTTAAACTATGGCTACACCTTC CASRRGLNYGYTF - TRBJ1-2 TRBV28 many
TGTGCCAGCAGCCCCACGGGGTTCGGTCTTGGCTACACCTTC CASSPTGFGLGYTF - TRBJ1-2 TRBV7-3 many
TGTGCCAGCATCTCTCCAGTCCAGGGGTCAAAATACGAGCAGTACTTC CASISPVQGSKYEQYF - TRBJ2-7 TRBV12-3/TRBV12-4 many
TGCGCCAGCAGCCCCGGGACTAGCGGCTACAATGAGCAGTTCTTC CASSPGTSGYNEQFF TRBD2 TRBJ2-1 TRBV4-3 many
TGTGCCAGCAGTTACCTAGCGGGGCACAATGAGCAGTTCTTC CASSYLAGHNEQFF TRBD2 TRBJ2-1 TRBV6-2/TRBV6-3 -
TGTGCCAGCAGTTACTCTGCTAGCGGGGGGAGGAGGAACAATGAGCAGTTCTTC CASSYSASGGRRNNEQFF TRBD2 TRBJ2-1 TRBV6-2/TRBV6-3 many
TGTGCCAGCGGCTCCTGGGCCGACCAAGAGACCCAGTACTTC CASGSWADQETQYF - TRBJ2-5 TRBV5-5 -
TGTGCCAGCATGCCCCCGGGACATCCCAATTCACCCCTCCACTTT CASMPPGHPNSPLHF - TRBJ1-6 TRBV7-2 few
TGCAGTGCTGACACAAACACTGAAGCTTTCTTT CSADTNTEAFF - TRBJ1-1 TRBV20-1 many
TGTGCCAGCAGCTTAGGAGTTAGCGGGGGGGTCCCGTTCTTC CASSLGVSGGVPFF TRBD2 TRBJ2-1 TRBV7-9 few
TGTGCCAGCAGCTCGGGTTGGGGCTCCTACAATGAGCAGTTCTTC CASSSGWGSYNEQFF - TRBJ2-1 TRBV7-9 many